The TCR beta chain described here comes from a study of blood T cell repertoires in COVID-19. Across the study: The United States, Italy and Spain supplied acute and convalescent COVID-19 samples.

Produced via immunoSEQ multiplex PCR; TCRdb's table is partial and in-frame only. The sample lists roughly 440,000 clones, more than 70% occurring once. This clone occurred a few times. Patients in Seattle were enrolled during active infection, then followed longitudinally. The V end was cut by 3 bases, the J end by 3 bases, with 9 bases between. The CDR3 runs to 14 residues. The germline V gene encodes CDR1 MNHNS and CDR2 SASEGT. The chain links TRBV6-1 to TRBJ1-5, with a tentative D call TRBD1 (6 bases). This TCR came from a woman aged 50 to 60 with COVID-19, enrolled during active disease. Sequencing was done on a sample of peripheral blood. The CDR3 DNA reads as TGTGCCAGCAGTGAGGACAGACTCAATCAGCCCCAGCATTTT. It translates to CASSEDRLNQPQHF.